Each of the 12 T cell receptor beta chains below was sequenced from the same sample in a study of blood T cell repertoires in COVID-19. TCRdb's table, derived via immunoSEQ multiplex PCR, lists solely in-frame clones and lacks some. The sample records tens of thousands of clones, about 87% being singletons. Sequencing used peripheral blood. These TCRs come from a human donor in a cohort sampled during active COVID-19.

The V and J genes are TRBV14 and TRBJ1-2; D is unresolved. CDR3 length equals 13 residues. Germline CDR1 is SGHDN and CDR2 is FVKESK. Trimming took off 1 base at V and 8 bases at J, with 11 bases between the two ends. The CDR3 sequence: CASSQVRLIGYTF. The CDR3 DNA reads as TGTGCCAGCAGCCAAGTTCGACTTATAGGCTACACCTTC.

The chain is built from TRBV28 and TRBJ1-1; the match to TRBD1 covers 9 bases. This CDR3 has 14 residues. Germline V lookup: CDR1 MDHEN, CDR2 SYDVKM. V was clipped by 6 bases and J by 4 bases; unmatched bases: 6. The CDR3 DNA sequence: TGTGCCAGCAGCCAGACAGGGGGGCGCACTGAAGCTTTCTTT. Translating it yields CASSQTGGRTEAFF. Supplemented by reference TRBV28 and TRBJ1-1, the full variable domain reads DVKVTQSSRYLVKRTGEKVFLECVQDMDHENMFWYRQDPGLGLRLIYFSYDVKMKEKGDIPEGYSVSREKKERFSLILESASTNQTSMYLCASSQTGGRTEAFFGQGTRLTVV.

The CDR3 region has the DNA TGCGCCAGCAGCCCGGGATCTTCGGAAGAGACCCAGTACTTC. Translation: CASSPGSSEETQYF. The chain joins TRBV4-1 to TRBJ2-5; D may be TRBD2 (5 bases). V was shortened by 4 bases and J by 3 bases, with 12 bases between the two germline ends. CDR1 is MGHRA, CDR2 YSYEKL, per germline. This CDR3 is 14 amino acids long.

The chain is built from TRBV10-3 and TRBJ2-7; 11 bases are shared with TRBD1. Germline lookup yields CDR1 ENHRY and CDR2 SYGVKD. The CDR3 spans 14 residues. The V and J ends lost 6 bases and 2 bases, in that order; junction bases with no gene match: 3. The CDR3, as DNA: TGTGCCATCAGCGGGGGACAGGGGGCCTACGAGCAGTACTTC. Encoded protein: CAISGGQGAYEQYF.

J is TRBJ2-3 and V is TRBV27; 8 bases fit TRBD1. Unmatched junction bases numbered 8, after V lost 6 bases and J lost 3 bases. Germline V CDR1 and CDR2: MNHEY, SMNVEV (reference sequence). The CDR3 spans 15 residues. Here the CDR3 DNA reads TGTGCCAGCAGACAGATTGGACAGGGTACAGATACGCAGTATTTT. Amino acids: CASRQIGQGTDTQYF.

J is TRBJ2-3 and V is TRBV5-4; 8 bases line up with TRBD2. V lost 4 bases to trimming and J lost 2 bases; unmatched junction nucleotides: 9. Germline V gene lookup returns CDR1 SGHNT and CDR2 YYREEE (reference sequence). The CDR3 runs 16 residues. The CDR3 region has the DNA TGTGCCAGCAGCATCGTAGCGGGGTTTTCCACAGATACGCAGTATTTT. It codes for CASSIVAGFSTDTQYF.

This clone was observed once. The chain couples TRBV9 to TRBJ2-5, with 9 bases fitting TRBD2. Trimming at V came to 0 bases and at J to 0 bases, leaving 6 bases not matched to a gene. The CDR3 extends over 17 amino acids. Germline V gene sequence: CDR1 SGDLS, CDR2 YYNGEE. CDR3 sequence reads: CASSVGASGAHQETQYF. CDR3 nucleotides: TGTGCCAGCAGCGTAGGGGCTAGCGGGGCCCACCAAGAGACCCAGTACTTC.

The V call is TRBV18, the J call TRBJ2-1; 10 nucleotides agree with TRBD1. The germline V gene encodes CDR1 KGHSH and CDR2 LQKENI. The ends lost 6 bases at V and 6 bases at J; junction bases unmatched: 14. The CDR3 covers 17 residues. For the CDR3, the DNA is TGTGCCAGCTCGCGACAGGGGGCGATTTCCCCCTTCAATGAGCAGTTCTTC. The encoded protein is CASSRQGAISPFNEQFF.

The CDR3 protein is CASSEGLKGSNEKLFF. CDR3 sequence (DNA): TGTGCCAGTTCTGAGGGCCTGAAGGGAAGTAATGAAAAACTGTTTTTT. The chain has TRBV9 and TRBJ1-4, with no clear D. The CDR3 sequence is 16 residues long. From germline, CDR1 is SGDLS and CDR2 YYNGEE. The ends were cut back, 8 bases at V and 4 bases at J, with 21 bases in the middle.

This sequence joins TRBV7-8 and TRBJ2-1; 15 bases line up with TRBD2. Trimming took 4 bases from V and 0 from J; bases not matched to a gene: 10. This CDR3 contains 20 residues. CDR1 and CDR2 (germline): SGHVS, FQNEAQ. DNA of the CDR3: TGTGCCAGCAGCTGGGGGCGTTCGGGACTAGCGGGAGGCTCCTACAATGAGCAGTTCTTC. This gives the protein CASSWGRSGLAGGSYNEQFF.

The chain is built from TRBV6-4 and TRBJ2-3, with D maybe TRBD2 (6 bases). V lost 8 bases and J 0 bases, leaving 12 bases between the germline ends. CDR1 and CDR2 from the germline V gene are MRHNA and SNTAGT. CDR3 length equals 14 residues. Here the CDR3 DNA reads TGTGCCAGCGGTAGCGGTCTTAGCACAGATACGCAGTATTTT. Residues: CASGSGLSTDTQYF.

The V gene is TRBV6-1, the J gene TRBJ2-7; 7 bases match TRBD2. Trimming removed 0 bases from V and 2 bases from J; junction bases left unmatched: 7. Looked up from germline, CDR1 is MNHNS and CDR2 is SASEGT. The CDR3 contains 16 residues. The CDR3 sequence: CASSEARASGTYEQYF. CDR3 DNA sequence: TGTGCCAGCAGTGAAGCGAGGGCTAGCGGAACCTACGAGCAGTACTTC.